This TCR beta chain originates from a study of blood T cells in healthy people across ages. Study-wide results and caveats: Higher diversity, along with more naive CD4+ cells, distinguished long-lived donors from aged donors.

Donors were healthy Caucasian individuals from Russia aged roughly 6 to 95. To note about this clonotype: Its antigen is not known.

Next came a second PCR, run for about 7 to 11 cycles, which used a sample-barcoded 5' primer along with a J-beta primer mix. MiXCR, run by TCRdb on the 5' RACE reads, gives a single entry per CDR3 protein. Of roughly 1,100,000 distinct CDR3 sequences in the sample, approximately 25% were seen once. This CDR3 has 14 residues. V trimming: 5 bases; J trimming: 3 bases; junction bases outside the gene matches: 4. The same data also went into a second study, on T cells of mothers and their children. That work states: It was related mother-child pairs that showed slightly higher overlap than unrelated pairs, without reaching significance.

This TCR was sampled from a girl aged 2-10 years in good health. The sequencing input was blood. The V and J genes are TRBV12-3 or TRBV12-4 and TRBJ2-7; 10 bases map to TRBD1. The CDR3 sequence is CASSGTGESYEQYF. In nucleotides, the CDR3 is TGTGCCAGCAGTGGGACAGGGGAAAGCTACGAGCAGTACTTC.